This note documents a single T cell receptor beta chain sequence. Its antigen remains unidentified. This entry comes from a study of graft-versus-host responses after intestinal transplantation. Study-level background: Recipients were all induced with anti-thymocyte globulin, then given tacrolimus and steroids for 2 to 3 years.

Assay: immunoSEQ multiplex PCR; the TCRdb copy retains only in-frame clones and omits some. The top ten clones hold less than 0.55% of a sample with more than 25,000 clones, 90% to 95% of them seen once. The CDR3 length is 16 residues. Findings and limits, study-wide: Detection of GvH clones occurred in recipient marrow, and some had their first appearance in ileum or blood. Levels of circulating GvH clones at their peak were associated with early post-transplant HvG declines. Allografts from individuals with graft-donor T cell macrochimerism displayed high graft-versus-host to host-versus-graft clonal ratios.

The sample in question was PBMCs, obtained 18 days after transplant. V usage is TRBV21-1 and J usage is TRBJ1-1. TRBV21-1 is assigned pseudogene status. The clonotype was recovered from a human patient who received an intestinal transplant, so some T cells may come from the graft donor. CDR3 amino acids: CASSKEEVSMNTEAFF. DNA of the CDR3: TGTGCCAGCAGCAAAGAGGAGGTCAGCATGAACACTGAAGCTTTCTTT.